This is a list of T cell receptor beta chains from one sample in a study of CD8 T cells in acute hepatitis C reinfection. TCRdb keeps only in-frame clones here, not all; method: immunoSEQ multiplex PCR. The profile covers about 38,000 clones, with 70% to 90% appearing a single time and approximately 10% taken by the ten largest. Sequenced: naive CD8+ T cells from PBMCs. All receptors derive from a young woman who spontaneously cleared hepatitis C infection. Each CDR3 is given with its conserved first and last residue. Each record gives: V gene, D gene, J gene, clone size, CDR3 protein, CDR3 DNA. D genes are given only for firm matches. Clone size, where shown, is once, few, many, or a class for clones that have expanded.

>TRBV27|-|TRBJ2-1|few
CASSLGTLNEQFF
TGTGCCAGCAGCCTCGGGACTCTTAATGAGCAGTTCTTC
>TRBV6-1|TRBD1|TRBJ2-7|once
CASSEKSRDRGQYF
TGTGCCAGCAGTGAGAAAAGCCGGGACAGGGGACAGTACTTC
>TRBV7-3|TRBD1|TRBJ2-7|-
CASSYRPGQGDEQYF
TGTGCCAGCAGCTACCGACCGGGACAGGGCGACGAGCAGTACTTC
>TRBV7-8|-|TRBJ1-4|-
CASSLGGAWKTFEKLFF
TGTGCCAGCAGCTTGGGCGGGGCCTGGAAAACTTTCGAAAAACTGTTTTTT
>TRBV2|-|TRBJ1-4|-
CASLNEKLFF
TGTGCCAGTCTAAATGAAAAACTGTTTTTT
>TRBV4-1|TRBD1|TRBJ2-7|-
CASSPTSGTGREQYF
TGCGCCAGCAGCCCTACCTCCGGGACAGGGAGAGAGCAGTACTTC
>TRBV5-4|-|TRBJ2-6|-
CASSLTGDTSSLANVLTF
TGTGCCAGCAGCTTAACAGGAGATACCTCTTCACTGGCCAACGTCCTGACTTTC
>TRBV19|-|TRBJ2-7|-
CATRDTASYEQYF
TGTGCCACTCGGGACACAGCTTCCTACGAGCAGTACTTC
>TRBV19|-|TRBJ2-7|-
CASSMMNEQYF
TGTGCCAGTAGTATGATGAACGAGCAGTACTTC
>TRBV6-1|-|TRBJ1-3|-
CASSSPTTSGNTIYF
TGTGCCAGCTCCTCGCCCACAACCTCTGGAAACACCATATATTTT
>TRBV7-6|-|TRBJ2-1|-
CASSFGAPSSYNEQFF
TGTGCCAGCAGCTTCGGGGCGCCGAGCTCCTACAATGAGCAGTTCTTC
>TRBV6-5|-|TRBJ2-7|-
CASSSAVMSSYEQYF
TGTGCCAGCAGTTCCGCGGTAATGAGCTCCTACGAGCAGTACTTC
>TRBV30|-|TRBJ2-1|-
CAWNSREENEQFF
TGTGCCTGGAATTCAAGGGAGGAGAATGAGCAGTTCTTC
>TRBV9|TRBD2|TRBJ2-7|-
CASSEGLAGGEQYF
TGTGCCAGCAGCGAGGGACTAGCGGGAGGCGAGCAGTACTTC
>TRBV15|-|TRBJ1-2|-
CATSSGPTTGYTF
TGTGCCACCAGCAGCGGGCCAACGACCGGCTACACCTTC
>TRBV12-5|-|TRBJ1-3|once
CASGLDGDRPSGNTIYF
TGTGCTAGTGGTTTGGACGGAGACAGGCCCTCTGGAAACACCATATATTTT
>TRBV5-4|-|TRBJ2-3|-
CASSLVALTAPTADTQYF
TGTGCCAGCAGCTTGGTGGCCTTGACGGCTCCGACAGCAGATACGCAGTATTTT
>TRBV13|TRBD1|TRBJ1-2|-
CASSADRDPRPGYTF
TGTGCCAGCAGCGCCGACAGGGATCCTCGACCGGGCTACACCTTC
>TRBV30|TRBD1|TRBJ2-7|few
CAWSLRGTGTTEQYF
TGTGCCTGGAGTCTGAGGGGGACAGGGACGACCGAGCAGTACTTC
>TRBV30|-|TRBJ2-1|-
CAWSVGGDEQFF
TGTGCCTGGAGTGTAGGAGGTGATGAGCAGTTCTTC
>TRBV4-1|-|TRBJ2-7|-
CASSQEFSYEQYF
TGCGCCAGCAGCCAAGAATTCTCCTACGAGCAGTACTTC
>TRBV7-6|-|TRBJ1-1|once
CASSPRTPYTEAFF
TGTGCCAGCAGCCCCCGGACACCCTACACTGAAGCTTTCTTT
>TRBV29-1|TRBD2|TRBJ2-1|-
CSVPSGRAGHEQFF
TGCAGCGTACCAAGCGGGAGGGCCGGTCATGAGCAGTTCTTC
>TRBV19|-|TRBJ1-1|-
CASSIESEYTEAFF
TGTGCCAGTAGTATCGAGAGTGAATACACTGAAGCTTTCTTT
>TRBV7-6|TRBD1|TRBJ2-1|-
CASRKKTGSFRFF
TGTGCCAGCAGAAAGAAGACAGGGAGTTTTCGGTTCTTC
>TRBV10-2|-|TRBJ1-2|-
CASSENPDNPNYGYTF
TGCGCCAGCAGTGAGAACCCTGACAATCCTAACTATGGCTACACCTTC
>TRBV15|TRBD1|TRBJ1-5|once
CATSRGQTGDQPQHF
TGTGCCACCAGCAGGGGCCAGACAGGGGATCAGCCCCAGCATTTT
>TRBV27|TRBD1|TRBJ1-1|-
CASSSGGTLQAFF
TGTGCCAGCAGTTCAGGGGGGACACTCCAAGCTTTCTTT
>TRBV9|-|TRBJ2-7|-
CASSTGSQQYF
TGTGCCAGCAGCACCGGGAGTCAGCAGTACTTC
>TRBV9|-|TRBJ2-3|-
CASSVGADTSTDTQYF
TGTGCCAGCAGCGTAGGGGCAGACACTAGCACAGATACGCAGTATTTT
>TRBV10-3|TRBD1|TRBJ1-1|-
CAIRAGGNTEAFF
TGTGCCATCAGGGCAGGGGGCAACACTGAAGCTTTCTTT
>TRBV30|TRBD2|TRBJ2-3|-
CACMGLAGVVSTDTQYF
TGTGCCTGCATGGGACTAGCGGGAGTAGTGAGCACAGATACGCAGTATTTT
>TRBV6-7|-|TRBJ2-4|-
CATPRLKNIQYF
TGTGCCACCCCTAGATTAAAAAACATTCAGTACTTC
>TRBV6-5|-|TRBJ2-3|-
CASRSRLRGSDTQYF
TGTGCCAGCAGATCCCGTTTACGGGGTTCAGATACGCAGTATTTT
>TRBV20-1|-|TRBJ2-1|once
CSAEANEQFF
TGCAGTGCGGAGGCCAATGAGCAGTTCTTC
>TRBV5-4|TRBD1|TRBJ1-2|few
CASRPRGTGYSLDGYTF
TGTGCCAGCAGACCCCGTGGGACAGGGTATTCATTGGATGGCTACACCTTC
>TRBV14|-|TRBJ2-7|-
CASSQAWTYEQYF
TGTGCCAGCAGCCAAGCTTGGACCTACGAGCAGTACTTC
>TRBV4-1|TRBD1|TRBJ2-2|-
CASSRQGAGELFF
TGCGCCAGCAGCCGTCAGGGGGCCGGGGAGCTGTTTTTT
>TRBV5-1|-|TRBJ2-1|-
CASGQGGEQFF
TGCGCCAGCGGCCAGGGAGGTGAGCAGTTCTTC
>TRBV4-2|-|TRBJ1-2|few
CASSQVLADDGYTF
TGTGCCAGCAGCCAAGTTTTGGCAGACGATGGCTACACCTTC
>TRBV5-5|TRBD1|TRBJ1-1|once
CASSLEGAQSGNTEAFF
TGTGCCAGCAGCTTGGAGGGGGCGCAAAGCGGGAACACTGAAGCTTTCTTT
>TRBV27|TRBD2|TRBJ2-7|few
CASSGGIPYEQYF
TGTGCCAGCAGCGGGGGGATTCCCTACGAGCAGTACTTC
>TRBV6-1|-|TRBJ2-7|few
CASALLEFGYEQYF
TGTGCCAGCGCTCTGCTCGAATTCGGATACGAGCAGTACTTC
>TRBV15|TRBD1|TRBJ1-5|-
CATSIDRVGNQPQHF
TGTGCCACCAGCATCGACAGGGTCGGCAATCAGCCCCAGCATTTT
>TRBV4-1|-|TRBJ1-1|-
CASSPALGEVYTEAFF
TGCGCCAGCAGCCCAGCCTTGGGGGAGGTGTACACTGAAGCTTTCTTT
>TRBV7-9|-|TRBJ2-1|-
CASSLDPGEQFF
TGTGCCAGCAGCTTAGATCCGGGGGAGCAGTTCTTC
>TRBV27|TRBD1|TRBJ1-5|-
CASSLTGGNSNQPQHF
TGTGCCAGCAGTCTTACAGGGGGCAATAGCAATCAGCCCCAGCATTTT
>TRBV27|-|TRBJ2-3|-
CASSGPTTDTQYF
TGTGCCAGCAGTGGGCCGACCACAGATACGCAGTATTTT
>TRBV30|-|TRBJ2-7|-
CAWSGGSTYEQYF
TGTGCCTGGAGTGGAGGGAGCACCTACGAGCAGTACTTC
>TRBV9|TRBD1|TRBJ2-5|once
CASSGLGQHQETQYF
TGTGCCAGCAGCGGATTGGGACAGCACCAAGAGACCCAGTACTTC
>TRBV7-9|-|TRBJ1-2|-
CASSLAPGFEGYTF
TGTGCCAGCAGCTTAGCGCCGGGATTCGAAGGCTACACCTTC
>TRBV5-8|-|TRBJ2-7|-
CASSSGAYEQYF
TGTGCCAGCAGCTCCGGGGCCTACGAGCAGTACTTC
>TRBV7-2|-|TRBJ2-3|-
CASSSLQGVEDTQYF
TGTGCCAGCAGCTCACTACAGGGAGTAGAGGATACGCAGTATTTT
>TRBV29-1|-|TRBJ1-2|-
CSVDLGYGYTF
TGCAGCGTTGACCTGGGGTATGGCTACACCTTC
>TRBV6-4|-|TRBJ1-1|-
CASRDTMNTEAFF
TGTGCCAGCAGGGATACCATGAACACTGAAGCTTTCTTT
>TRBV7-8|-|TRBJ1-5|-
CASSLLGQPQHF
TGTGCCAGCAGCTTACTAGGGCAGCCCCAGCATTTT
>TRBV2|-|TRBJ2-5|-
CASRGETQYF
TGTGCCAGCAGGGGAGAGACCCAGTACTTC
>TRBV20-1|TRBD1|TRBJ1-2|once
CSTPTGDGYTF
TGCAGTACGCCCACAGGGGACGGCTACACCTTC
>TRBV2|-|TRBJ2-7|-
CASSGWPASSYEQYF
TGTGCCAGCAGTGGTTGGCCAGCGAGCTCCTACGAGCAGTACTTC